This T cell receptor (beta chain) is drawn from a study of control samples from healthy donors and cancer patients. Trimming removed 2 bases from V and 0 bases from J; junction bases left unmatched: 6. The germline gives CDR1 KGHSH, CDR2 LQKENI. This CDR3 comprises 17 residues. The data were produced by immunoSEQ multiplex PCR, yet TCRdb's version contains in-frame clones alone and is incomplete. The sample has approximately 130,000 clones; roughly 86% are singletons. Material for sequencing was blood. The J gene is TRBJ2-2, the V gene TRBV18, with 7 bases lining up with TRBD1. This receptor was taken from a man aged 55 to 70 in good health. This CDR3 reads CASSPGQGVSNTGELFF. For the CDR3, the DNA is TGTGCCAGCTCACCAGGGCAGGGGGTATCGAACACCGGGGAGCTGTTTTTT.